These 26 T cell receptor beta chains share one sample of origin, sequenced in a study of tumor-infiltrating lymphocytes in primary liver carcinoma. RNA and DNA were co-extracted from about 19-30 mg of unsorted bulk tissue. The authors made TCR beta cDNA from about 500 ng total RNA with a constant-region primer. The TCR beta library was amplified through three nested multiplex PCR rounds in a modified ARM-PCR procedure. The two initial PCR rounds, roughly 11 cycles each, used TRBV1-TRBV30 forward and C-beta reverse primers. TCRdb redid the calling of the multiplex PCR reads with MiXCR, one entry per CDR3 protein. The data contain more than 100,000 distinct CDR3 sequences, less than 75% of them singletons. The source material was tumor-adjacent normal liver tissue. The receptor set was obtained from an older woman with primary liver carcinoma and hepatitis B virus infection.

The gene calls are TRBV11-1 and TRBJ2-1; 8 nucleotides match TRBD1. CDR3 length: 16 amino acids. The V and J ends lost 10 bases and 5 bases, in that order; junction bases with no gene match: 16. From germline, CDR1 is SGHAT and CDR2 FQDESV (reference sequence). CDR3 DNA: TGTGCCATTAGCTTACAGACAGGGGCGCGGAACAATGAGCAGTTCTTC. This sequence encodes CAISLQTGARNNEQFF.

CDR3 region: CASSYRTSGIDEQFF. For the CDR3, the DNA is TGTGCCAGCAGCTATCGGACTAGCGGGATTGATGAGCAGTTCTTC. This chain links TRBV2 with TRBJ2-1, with 12 bases identical to TRBD2. The CDR3 covers 15 residues. Germline V lookup: CDR1 SNHLY, CDR2 FYNNEI. V lost 6 bases to trimming and J lost 8 bases; unmatched junction nucleotides: 8.

Concerning this clonotype: A much bigger clone sits one base away, suggesting this may be a read error. This chain uses TRBV5-1 with TRBJ2-7; perhaps TRBD1 as D (8 bases). Germline CDR1 and CDR2: SGHRS and YFSETQ. This CDR3 contains 13 residues. The CDR3 spells CVSNRQGRDEQYF. Written as DNA, the CDR3 is TGCGTCAGCAATCGACAGGGGAGGGACGAGCAGTACTTC.

Notes on this clonotype: One end of the junction does not line up with germline, which may come from a read error. V usage is TRBV6-5 and J usage is TRBJ2-6; D possibly matches TRBD1 or TRBD2 (6 bases each). There are 17 residues in the CDR3. Looked up from germline, CDR1 is MNHEY and CDR2 is SVGAGI. In DNA, the CDR3 is TGTGCCAGCAGTTACTCGTTGGGGGCGTGGGGGGCCAACGTACTGACTTTC. Translated: CASSYSLGAWGANVLTF.

The chain is built from TRBV29-1 and TRBJ2-7; D gene unclear. Trimming removed 7 bases at V and 3 bases at J, with 19 bases between. The germline CDR1 and CDR2 sequences are SQVTM and ANQGSEA. The CDR3 covers 14 residues. The CDR3 DNA reads TGCAGCGCGACGAGACTCAAGGGCTTCTACGAGCAGTACTTC. Protein product: CSATRLKGFYEQYF.

In regard to this clonotype: The CDR3 does not close with the conserved phenylalanine or tryptophan, likely indicating a read error. The DNA is omitted, as the CDR3 cannot be located on it reliably, and the CDR3 follows TCRdb's listing. The J gene is TRBJ1-5, the V gene TRBV6-1; the table's D call of TRBD1 was not tested on the DNA. The CDR3 spans 13 residues, counting both ends. Looked up from germline, CDR1 is MNHNS and CDR2 is SASEGT. The CDR3 loop reads CASGDRNNQPQHL.

This clonotype is medium-sized. The rearrangement links TRBV11-3 to TRBJ1-1; D gene unclear. The CDR3 spans 14 residues. Germline CDR1 reads SGHNT; CDR2 reads YENEEA. The V end lost 5 bases, the J end lost 1 base, and 11 bases lay between the germline ends. For the CDR3, the DNA is TGTGCCAGCAGCCACCGTTCGGGGAACACTGAAGCTTTCTTT. Translated, it gives CASSHRSGNTEAFF.

This clonotype has just a few counts. The rearrangement links TRBV6-1 to TRBJ1-1, with D possibly being TRBD1 (5 bases). The CDR3 runs 13 residues. V was clipped by 11 bases and J by 1 base, with 14 bases between them. Looked up from germline, CDR1 is MNHNS and CDR2 is SASEGT. The CDR3 is CACGARENTEAFF. The CDR3 DNA follows: TGTGCCTGTGGTGCCAGGGAGAACACTGAAGCTTTCTTT.

The table lists this clonotype with many counts. The chain has TRBV28 and TRBJ2-3, with 7 bases aligning to TRBD2. This CDR3 spans 15 amino acids. Unmatched junction bases numbered 12, after V lost 8 bases and J lost 4 bases. The germline V gene encodes CDR1 MDHEN and CDR2 SYDVKM. The CDR3 spells CASRSWGEGADTQYF. The CDR3 DNA is TGTGCCAGCCGATCTTGGGGGGAGGGCGCAGATACGCAGTATTTT.

The V gene is TRBV6-5, the J gene TRBJ1-1; possibly TRBD1 for D (6 bases). V was shortened by 5 bases and J by 7 bases, with 14 bases between the two germline ends. The CDR3 totals 13 residues. Germline V CDR1 and CDR2: MNHEY, SVGAGI. The CDR3 reads CASSKNRECEAFF. CDR3 nucleotides: TGTGCCAGCAGTAAAAACAGGGAGTGTGAAGCTTTCTTT.

Concerning this clonotype: A junction end diverges from the germline sequence, so it may reflect a read error. The rearrangement joins TRBV5-4 to TRBJ1-1; D is undetermined. The CDR3 has 15 residues. Germline CDR1 SGHNT, CDR2 YYREEE (reference sequence). CDR3 sequence (DNA): TGTGCCAGCAGCCGCGGTATCGGAGGGAACACTGAAGCCTTCTTT. Translating gives CASSRGIGGNTEAFF.

The chain carries TRBV2 and TRBJ2-1; TRBD2 might be the D (6 bases). Germline loops: CDR1 SNHLY, CDR2 FYNNEI. Trimming took off 1 base at V and 7 bases at J, with 17 bases between the two ends. The CDR3 loop spans 16 amino acids. The CDR3 region has the DNA TGTGCCAGCAGTGAAGGTCTGGCGGGAAATTGGAATGAGCAGTTCTTC. Translation: CASSEGLAGNWNEQFF.

In this sample, this clonotype turned up many times. The genes are TRBV6-2 or TRBV6-3 and TRBJ2-2, with 8 nucleotides matching TRBD1. V lost 8 bases, J lost 7 bases, and 9 bases stayed unmatched. The CDR3 is 14 amino acids. Per germline, CDR1 MNHEY and CDR2 SVGEGT. The CDR3 region is CASLPRGQVGELFF. The CDR3 coding sequence is TGTGCCAGCCTACCCAGGGGGCAGGTCGGGGAGCTGTTTTTT.

As for this clonotype: One base away lies a much larger clone, so this may be a sequencing read error. The V call is TRBV5-1, the J call TRBJ1-1, with D possibly TRBD1 on 6 matching bases. The CDR3 sequence is 14 residues long. Germline V gene lookup returns CDR1 SGHRS and CDR2 YFSETQ. This chain's CDR3 is CASSLQGLKTEAFF. As DNA, the CDR3 is TGCGCCAGCAGCTTACAGGGTTTGAAAACTGAAGCTTTCTTT.

The chain couples TRBV29-1 to TRBJ2-2; a possible D gene is TRBD1 (5 bases). The germline gives CDR1 SQVTM, CDR2 ANQGSEA. The CDR3 totals 14 residues. V lost 7 bases, J lost 6 bases, and 18 bases lay in between. CDR3 in DNA: TGCAGCGCTGGGGAACAGGAAGTCCCCGGGGAGCTGTTTTTT. Amino acids: CSAGEQEVPGELFF.

The chain links TRBV14 to TRBJ2-3; no clear D. The V end lost 2 bases, the J end lost 13 bases, and 13 bases lay between the germline ends. The CDR3 spans 12 residues. Per germline, CDR1 SGHDN and CDR2 FVKESK. The CDR3 nucleotides read TGTGCCAGCAGCCAATCGGGTAGGACGAAGTATTTT. Protein sequence: CASSQSGRTKYF.

A remark on this clonotype: Its ends do not fully match the called genes, so a read error is possible. The chain carries TRBV5-1 and TRBJ2-1; D might be TRBD2 (6 bases). This CDR3 spans 15 amino acids. CDR1 is SGHRS, CDR2 YFSETQ, per germline. The CDR3 loop reads CVSSLDGSSYNEQFF. CDR3 in DNA: TGCGTCAGCAGCTTGGACGGGAGCTCCTACAATGAGCAGTTCTTC.

A remark on this clonotype: Likely a read error: the CDR3 ends without its conserved phenylalanine or tryptophan. The rearrangement links TRBV29-1 to TRBJ2-1, with 8 bases identical to TRBD1. Germline V CDR1 and CDR2: SQVTM, ANQGSEA. This CDR3 region has 12 residues. For the CDR3, the DNA is TGCAGCGTGCGAGCAGGGGGCAATGGGCAGTTCTCC. This sequence encodes CSVRAGGNGQFS.

With regard to this clonotype: It may be a read error: a sequence one base away is much more abundant. The V gene is TRBV28, the J gene TRBJ2-3; D is perhaps TRBD2 (5 bases). This CDR3 is built from 14 residues. Germline V CDR1 and CDR2: MDHEN, SYDVKM. The CDR3 here is CARSSLAQTDTQYF. The CDR3 DNA reads TGTGCCAGGAGTTCGTTAGCGCAGACAGATACGCAGTATTTT.

A note on this clonotype: The conserved final phenylalanine or tryptophan is absent from the CDR3, which likely points to a read error. The J gene is TRBJ1-4, the V gene TRBV6-1; 7 bases agree with TRBD1. The CDR3 totals 16 residues. Germline V gene data show CDR1 as MNHNS and CDR2 as SASEGT. The CDR3 DNA follows: TGTGTCAGCAGTGAAGCGTCGGACACAGGGGATGAAAAACTGTTTTTA. Protein sequence: CVSSEASDTGDEKLFL.

This clonotype was detected once. Relative to the germline gene, one junction end is altered; a read error may explain this. CDR3 region: CASSAYRSDEQCF. CDR3 bases: TGTGCCAGCAGTGCCTACAGAAGTGACGAGCAGTGCTTC. The chain combines TRBV6-1 with TRBJ2-7; the D is unclear. Germline V gene sequence: CDR1 MNHNS, CDR2 SASEGT. The CDR3 covers 13 residues.

Notes on this clonotype: The CDR3 ends on some other residue instead of the conserved phenylalanine or tryptophan, so this is likely a read error. This chain joins TRBV6-2 or TRBV6-3 and TRBJ2-7; D gene unclear. The CDR3 runs 12 residues. Per germline, CDR1 MNHEY and CDR2 SVGEGT. The CDR3 DNA reads as TGTGCAAGCAGTCCACGCCTCTACGAGCAGTACTTA. This gives the protein CASSPRLYEQYL.

With regard to this clonotype: The CDR3 end shows no conserved phenylalanine or tryptophan, and so a read error is likely. No DNA is shown, since the ends of the CDR3 on it are uncertain; the CDR3 is the one TCRdb lists. This sequence joins TRBV29-1 and TRBJ2-5. Germline V gene lookup returns CDR1 SQVTM and CDR2 ANQGSEA. 11 amino acids form the CDR3, both terminal residues included. The CDR3 here is CSVNQQETRYL.

Notes on this clonotype: An end of the junction differs from the germline gene, which may be a read error. V usage is TRBV2 and J usage is TRBJ2-2, with unresolved D. The CDR3 is 12 amino acids. CDR1 is SNHLY and CDR2 is FYNNEI in the germline V gene. DNA for the CDR3: TGTGGCAGCAGTGTAAACACCGGGGAGCTGTTTTTT. Translated, it gives CGSSVNTGELFF.

As to this clonotype: It is likely a read error, because the conserved phenylalanine at the end of the CDR3 is missing. V usage is TRBV29-1 and J usage is TRBJ2-1, with 8 bases aligning to TRBD2. This CDR3 is built from 16 residues. J lost 4 bases, V lost 4 bases, and 12 bases had no gene match. Per germline, CDR1 SQVTM and CDR2 ANQGSEA. The CDR3 here is CSVAEPTSGLYNEQFS. CDR3 nucleotides: TGCAGCGTTGCAGAGCCCACTAGCGGACTATACAATGAGCAGTTCTCC.

The chain carries TRBV28 and TRBJ1-5; D remains ambiguous. The germline gives CDR1 MDHEN, CDR2 SYDVKM. The CDR3 contains 15 residues. Trimming stripped 7 bases from V and 5 bases from J, with 18 bases between. CDR3 region: CASNRGSGGYQPQHF. In nucleotides, the CDR3 is TGTGCCAGCAACAGAGGGAGCGGCGGATATCAGCCCCAGCATTTT.